This T cell receptor beta chain derives from a study of beta chain features in type 1 diabetes. Study results and limitations: Among patients, naive, central memory and Treg TCRB repertoires appeared more similar than among healthy donors. Patients with type 1 diabetes showed fewer VDJ junction insertions and more deletions. Moderately but significantly shorter TCRB CDR3s were found in Type 1 diabetes patients in all four CD4+ subsets.

Every isolated RNA sample was fully reverse transcribed, so sequencing captured expressed TCRB transcripts. TCRdb's copy holds only in-frame clones and misses some; the assay was immunoSEQ multiplex PCR. In the table there are around 240,000 clones, roughly 17% of which are singletons. This clone came up many times. What it binds is unknown. This receptor was taken from a man aged 30 to 45 with type 1 diabetes. The sequenced sample consisted of naive CD4+ T cells from blood.

The CDR3 DNA reads TGTGCCAGCAGTACCCCGCAGGGCAATCAGCCCCAGCATTTT. Its translation is CASSTPQGNQPQHF. This chain links TRBV28 with TRBJ1-5; unclear D gene. The CDR3 runs to 14 residues. Germline CDR1 and CDR2: MDHEN and SYDVKM. The germline V and J ends were trimmed by 5 bases and 2 bases, with 10 bases remaining between them.